This TCR beta chain came from a study of OX40 agonist ivuxolimab in advanced cancers. This clone was counted a few times. Sampling of blood occurred at baseline, cycle 4 day 1, and cycle 7 day 1. Some clones are missing from TCRdb's copy, which holds only in-frame ones; the method was immunoSEQ multiplex PCR. Among 30,000 or so clones listed, 84% were seen once. The sequencing here drew on CD4+ or CD8+ T cells sorted from blood, taken in a trial of the OX40 agonist ivuxolimab. The clonotype was recovered from an adult with an advanced solid tumor such as melanoma, head and neck, liver or kidney cancer.

The CDR3 DNA reads TGTGCCAGCAGTGACTCCATAGAAGCGACAGATACGCAGTATTTT. As protein: CASSDSIEATDTQYF. The V gene is TRBV6-4, the J gene TRBJ2-3; D remains ambiguous. The CDR3 has 15 residues. V was clipped by 0 bases and J by 3 bases, with 10 bases between them. In germline, CDR1 is MRHNA, CDR2 SNTAGT.